The following is a TCR beta chain sequence with its context. Its antigen is not known. Only in-frame clones appear in the TCRdb table, and some are missing; sequencing was by immunoSEQ multiplex PCR. The sample holds about 64,000 clones; about 90% are singletons and the top ten take 9% to 12%. From germline, CDR1 is GTSNPN and CDR2 SVGIG (reference sequence). The V gene end was trimmed by 4 bases and the J gene end by 6 bases; junction bases not matched to a gene: 6. CDR3 length: 13 residues. The record originates from a study of PD-1 blockade in classical Hodgkin lymphoma. As for the study in general: The study gave patients nivolumab 3 mg/kg intravenously every 2 weeks. Study-wide results and limits: CD4+ TCR diversity, unlike CD8+, rose significantly by C4D1.

The time point is: cycle 4 day 1 (C4D1), after less than 7 weeks of nivolumab. Every patient was affected by relapse after autologous stem cell transplantation, while exposure to brentuximab vedotin was not uniform. The TCR was taken from a human donor with classical Hodgkin lymphoma. The material sequenced was peripheral blood mononuclear cells (PBMCs), taken before the fourth cycle of nivolumab. V usage is TRBV30 and J usage is TRBJ1-5; 7 bases are shared with TRBD1. CDR3 amino acids: CAWTPAGGQPQHF. CDR3 coding DNA: TGTGCCTGGACCCCCGCAGGGGGTCAGCCCCAGCATTTT.